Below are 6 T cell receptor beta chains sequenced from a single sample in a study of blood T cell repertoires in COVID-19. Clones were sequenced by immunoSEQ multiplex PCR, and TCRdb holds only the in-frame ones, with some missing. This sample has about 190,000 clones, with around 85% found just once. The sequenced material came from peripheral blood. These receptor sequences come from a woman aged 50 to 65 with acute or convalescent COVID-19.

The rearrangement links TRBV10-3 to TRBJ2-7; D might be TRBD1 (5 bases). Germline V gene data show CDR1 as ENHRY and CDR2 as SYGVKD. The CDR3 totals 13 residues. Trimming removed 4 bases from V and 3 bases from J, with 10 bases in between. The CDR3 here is CAISVDSRYEQYF. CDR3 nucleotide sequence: TGTGCCATCAGTGTCGACAGCCGCTACGAGCAGTACTTC.

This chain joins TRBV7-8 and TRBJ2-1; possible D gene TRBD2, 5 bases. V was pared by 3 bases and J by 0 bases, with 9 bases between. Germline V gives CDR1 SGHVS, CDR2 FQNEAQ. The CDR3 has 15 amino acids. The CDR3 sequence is CASSLRASSYNEQFF. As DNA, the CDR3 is TGTGCCAGCAGCTTGAGGGCCAGCTCCTACAATGAGCAGTTCTTC.

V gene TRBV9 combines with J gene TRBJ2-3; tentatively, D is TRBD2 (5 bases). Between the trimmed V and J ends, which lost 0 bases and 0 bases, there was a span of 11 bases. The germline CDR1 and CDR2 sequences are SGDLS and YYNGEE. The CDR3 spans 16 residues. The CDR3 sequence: CASSVEGRASTDTQYF. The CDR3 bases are TGTGCCAGCAGCGTAGAAGGGCGGGCCAGCACAGATACGCAGTATTTT.

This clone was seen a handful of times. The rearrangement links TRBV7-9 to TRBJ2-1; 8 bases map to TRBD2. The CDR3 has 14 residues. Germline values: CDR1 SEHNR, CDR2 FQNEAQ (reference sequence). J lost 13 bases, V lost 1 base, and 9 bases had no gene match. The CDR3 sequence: CASSLGVPGGLQFF. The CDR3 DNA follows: TGTGCCAGCAGCTTAGGGGTCCCGGGAGGGCTCCAGTTCTTC.

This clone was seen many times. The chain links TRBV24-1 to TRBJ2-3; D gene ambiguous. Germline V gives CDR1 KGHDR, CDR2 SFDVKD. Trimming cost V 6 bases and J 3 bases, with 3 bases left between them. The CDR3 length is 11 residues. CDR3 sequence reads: CATSLTDTQYF. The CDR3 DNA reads TGTGCCACCAGTCTTACAGATACGCAGTATTTT.

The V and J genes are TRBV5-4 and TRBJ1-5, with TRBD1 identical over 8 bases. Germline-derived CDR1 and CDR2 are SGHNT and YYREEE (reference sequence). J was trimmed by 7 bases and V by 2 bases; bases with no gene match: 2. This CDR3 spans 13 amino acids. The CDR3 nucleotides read TGTGCCAGCAGCTTAGACAGGGGACAGCCCCAGCATTTT. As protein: CASSLDRGQPQHF.